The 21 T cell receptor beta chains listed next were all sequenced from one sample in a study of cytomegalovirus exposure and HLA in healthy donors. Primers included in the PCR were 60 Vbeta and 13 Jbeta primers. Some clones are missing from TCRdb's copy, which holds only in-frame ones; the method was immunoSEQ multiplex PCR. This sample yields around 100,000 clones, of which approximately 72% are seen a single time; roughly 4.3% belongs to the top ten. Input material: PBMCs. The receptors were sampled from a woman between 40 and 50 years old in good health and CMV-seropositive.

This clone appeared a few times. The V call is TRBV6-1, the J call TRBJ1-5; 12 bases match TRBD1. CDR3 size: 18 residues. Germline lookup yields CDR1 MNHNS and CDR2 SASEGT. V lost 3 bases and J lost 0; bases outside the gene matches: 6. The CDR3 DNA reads TGTGCCAGCAGTGATGGGGACAGGGGGCCAGATAGCAATCAGCCCCAGCATTTT. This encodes CASSDGDRGPDSNQPQHF.

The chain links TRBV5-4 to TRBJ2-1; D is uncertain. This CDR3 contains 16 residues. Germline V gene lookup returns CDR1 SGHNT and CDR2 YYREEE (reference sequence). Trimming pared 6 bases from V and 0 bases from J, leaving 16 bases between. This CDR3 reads CASTREPGSSYNEQFF. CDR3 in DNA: TGTGCCAGCACCCGAGAACCGGGTAGCTCCTACAATGAGCAGTTCTTC. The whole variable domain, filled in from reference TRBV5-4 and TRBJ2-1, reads ETGVTQSPTHLIKTRGQQVTLRCSSQSGHNTVSWYQQALGQGPQFIFQYYREEENGRGNFPPRFSGLQFPNYSSELNVNALELDDSALYLCASTREPGSSYNEQFFGPGTRLTVL.

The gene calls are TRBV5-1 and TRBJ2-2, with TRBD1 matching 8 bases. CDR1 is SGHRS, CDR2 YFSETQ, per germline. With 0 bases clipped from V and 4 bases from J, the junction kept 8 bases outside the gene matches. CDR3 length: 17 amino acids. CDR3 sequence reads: CASSLDGQGRRTGELFF. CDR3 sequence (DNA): TGCGCCAGCAGCTTGGACGGACAGGGACGGCGCACCGGGGAGCTGTTTTTT.

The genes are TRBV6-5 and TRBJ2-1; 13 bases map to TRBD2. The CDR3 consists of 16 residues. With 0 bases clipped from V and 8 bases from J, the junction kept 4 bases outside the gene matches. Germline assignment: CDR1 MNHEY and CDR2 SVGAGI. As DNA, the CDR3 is TGTGCCAGCAGTTACTCCGGGACTAGCGGGATAGATGAGCAGTTCTTC. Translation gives CASSYSGTSGIDEQFF.

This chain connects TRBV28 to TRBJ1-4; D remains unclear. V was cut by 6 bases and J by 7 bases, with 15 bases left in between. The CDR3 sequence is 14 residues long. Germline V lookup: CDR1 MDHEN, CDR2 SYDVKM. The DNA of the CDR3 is TGTGCCAGCAGCCCTCCGGGCGGGATTGAAAAACTGTTTTTT. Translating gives CASSPPGGIEKLFF.

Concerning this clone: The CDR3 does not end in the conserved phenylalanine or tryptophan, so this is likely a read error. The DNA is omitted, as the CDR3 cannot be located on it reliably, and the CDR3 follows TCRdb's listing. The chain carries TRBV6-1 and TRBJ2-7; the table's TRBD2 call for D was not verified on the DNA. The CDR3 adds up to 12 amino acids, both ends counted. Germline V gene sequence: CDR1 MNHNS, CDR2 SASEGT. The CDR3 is CASGLAGGPFCL.

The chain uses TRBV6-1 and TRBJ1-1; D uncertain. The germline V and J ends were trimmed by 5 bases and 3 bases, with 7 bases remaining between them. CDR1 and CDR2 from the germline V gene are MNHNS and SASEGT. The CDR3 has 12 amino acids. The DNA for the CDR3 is TGTGCCAGCAGTTGGAGTGACACTGAAGCTTTCTTT. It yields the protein CASSWSDTEAFF.

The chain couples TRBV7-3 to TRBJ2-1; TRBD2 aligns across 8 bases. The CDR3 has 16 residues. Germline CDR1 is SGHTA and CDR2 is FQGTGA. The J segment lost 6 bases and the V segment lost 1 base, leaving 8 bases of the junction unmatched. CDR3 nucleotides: TGTGCCAGCAGCTTAAGAGGAAGCGGGAGATCCAATGAGCAGTTCTTC. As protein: CASSLRGSGRSNEQFF.

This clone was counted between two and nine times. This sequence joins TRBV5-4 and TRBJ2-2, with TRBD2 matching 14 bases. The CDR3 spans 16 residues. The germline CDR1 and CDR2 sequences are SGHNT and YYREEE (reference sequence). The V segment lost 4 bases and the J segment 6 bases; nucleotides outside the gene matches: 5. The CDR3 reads CASSTGLAGGAGELFF. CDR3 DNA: TGTGCCAGCAGCACCGGACTAGCGGGAGGTGCCGGGGAGCTGTTTTTT. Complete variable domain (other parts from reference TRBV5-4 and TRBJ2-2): ETGVTQSPTHLIKTRGQQVTLRCSSQSGHNTVSWYQQALGQGPQFIFQYYREEENGRGNFPPRFSGLQFPNYSSELNVNALELDDSALYLCASSTGLAGGAGELFFGEGSRLTVL.

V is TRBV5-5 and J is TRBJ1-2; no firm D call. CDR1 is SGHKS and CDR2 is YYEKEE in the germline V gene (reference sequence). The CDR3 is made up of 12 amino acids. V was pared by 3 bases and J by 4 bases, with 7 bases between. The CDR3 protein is CASSSYVYGYTF. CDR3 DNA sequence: TGTGCCAGCAGCTCGTATGTCTATGGCTACACCTTC.

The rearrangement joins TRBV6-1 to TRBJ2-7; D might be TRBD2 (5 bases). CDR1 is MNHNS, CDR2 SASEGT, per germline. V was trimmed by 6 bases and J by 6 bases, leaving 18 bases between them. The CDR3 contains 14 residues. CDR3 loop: CASSLWELRLEQYF. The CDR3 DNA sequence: TGTGCCAGCAGCCTCTGGGAGCTCCGGCTCGAGCAGTACTTC.

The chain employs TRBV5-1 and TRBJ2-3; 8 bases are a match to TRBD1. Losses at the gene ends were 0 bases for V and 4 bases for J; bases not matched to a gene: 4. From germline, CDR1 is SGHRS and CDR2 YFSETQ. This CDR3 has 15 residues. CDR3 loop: CASSLVTGVADTQYF. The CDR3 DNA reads TGCGCCAGCAGCTTGGTGACAGGGGTGGCAGATACGCAGTATTTT.

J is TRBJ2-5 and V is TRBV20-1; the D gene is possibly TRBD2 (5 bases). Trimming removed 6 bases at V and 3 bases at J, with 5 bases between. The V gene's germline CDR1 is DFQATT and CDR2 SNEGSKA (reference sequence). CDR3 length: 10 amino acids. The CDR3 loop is CSAGEETQYF. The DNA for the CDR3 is TGCAGTGCCGGGGAAGAGACCCAGTACTTC.

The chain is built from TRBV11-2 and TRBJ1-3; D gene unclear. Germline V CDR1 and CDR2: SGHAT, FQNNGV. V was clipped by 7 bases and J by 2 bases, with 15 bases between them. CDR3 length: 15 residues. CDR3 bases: TGTGCCAGCATCCCCCTCGAGGGTACTGGAAACACCATATATTTT. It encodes CASIPLEGTGNTIYF.

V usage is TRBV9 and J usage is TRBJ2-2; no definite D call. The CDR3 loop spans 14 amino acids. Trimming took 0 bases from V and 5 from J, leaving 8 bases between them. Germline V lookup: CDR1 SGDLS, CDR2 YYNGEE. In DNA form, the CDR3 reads TGTGCCAGCAGCGTAGGACTCGGGACCGGGGAGCTGTTTTTT. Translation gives CASSVGLGTGELFF.

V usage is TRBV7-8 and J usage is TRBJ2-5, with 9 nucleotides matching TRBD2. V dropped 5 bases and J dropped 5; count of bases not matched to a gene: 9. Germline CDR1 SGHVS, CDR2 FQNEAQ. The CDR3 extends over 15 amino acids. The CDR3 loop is CASSGGAGGAETQYF. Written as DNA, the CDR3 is TGTGCCAGCAGCGGGGGAGCGGGAGGCGCGGAGACCCAGTACTTC.

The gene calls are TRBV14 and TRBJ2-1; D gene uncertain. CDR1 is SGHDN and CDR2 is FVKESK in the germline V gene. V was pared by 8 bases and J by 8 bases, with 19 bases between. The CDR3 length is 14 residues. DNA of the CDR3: TGTGCCAGCGGCACTATGAGGTCTACCCATGAGCAGTTCTTC. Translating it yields CASGTMRSTHEQFF. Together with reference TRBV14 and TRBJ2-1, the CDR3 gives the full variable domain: EAGVTQFPSHSVIEKGQTVTLRCDPISGHDNLYWYRRVMGKEIKFLLHFVKESKQDESGMPNNRFLAERTGGTYSTLKVQPAELEDSGVYFCASGTMRSTHEQFFGPGTRLTVL.

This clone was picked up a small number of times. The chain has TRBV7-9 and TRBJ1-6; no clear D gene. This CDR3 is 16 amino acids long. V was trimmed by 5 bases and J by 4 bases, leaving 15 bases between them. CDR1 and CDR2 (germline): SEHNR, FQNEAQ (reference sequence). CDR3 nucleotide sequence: TGTGCCAGCAGCCTACGTGGTGGACTGTATAATTCACCCCTCCACTTT. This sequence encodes CASSLRGGLYNSPLHF.

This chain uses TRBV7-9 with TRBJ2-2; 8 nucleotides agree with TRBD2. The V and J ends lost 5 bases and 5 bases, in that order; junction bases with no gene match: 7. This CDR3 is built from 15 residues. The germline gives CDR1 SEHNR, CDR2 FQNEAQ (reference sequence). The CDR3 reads CASSLNGLATGELFF. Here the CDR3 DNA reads TGTGCCAGCAGCCTTAACGGACTAGCAACCGGGGAGCTGTTTTTT.

CDR3 amino acids: CASSPPGVSNNEQFF. CDR3 sequence (DNA): TGTGCCAGCAGCCCCCCGGGAGTTTCGAACAATGAGCAGTTCTTC. The chain has TRBV7-3 and TRBJ2-1, with D perhaps TRBD2 (6 bases). Trimming took 5 bases from V and 5 from J, leaving 16 bases between them. The CDR3 is 15 residues long. Looked up from germline, CDR1 is SGHTA and CDR2 is FQGTGA.

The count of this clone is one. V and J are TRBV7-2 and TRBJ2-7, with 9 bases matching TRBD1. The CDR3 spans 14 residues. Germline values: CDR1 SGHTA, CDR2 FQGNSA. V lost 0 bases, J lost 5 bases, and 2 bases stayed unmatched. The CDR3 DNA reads TGTGCCAGCAGCTTAGCGGGGGACAGGGACGAGCAGTACTTC. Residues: CASSLAGDRDEQYF.